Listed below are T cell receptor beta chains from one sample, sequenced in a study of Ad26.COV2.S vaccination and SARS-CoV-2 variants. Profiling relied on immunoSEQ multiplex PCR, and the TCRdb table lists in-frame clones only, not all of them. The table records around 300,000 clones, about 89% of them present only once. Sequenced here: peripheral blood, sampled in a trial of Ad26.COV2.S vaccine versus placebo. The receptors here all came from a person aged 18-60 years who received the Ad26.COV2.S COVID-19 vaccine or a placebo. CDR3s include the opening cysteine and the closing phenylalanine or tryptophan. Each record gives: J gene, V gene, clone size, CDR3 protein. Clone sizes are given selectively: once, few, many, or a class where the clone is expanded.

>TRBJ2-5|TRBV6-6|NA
CASQVGGSNQETQYF
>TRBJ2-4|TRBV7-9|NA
CASSLGDGQGRAKNIQYF
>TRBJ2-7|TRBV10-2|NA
CATAPPTPSSYEQYF
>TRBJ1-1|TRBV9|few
CASSVGWNTEAFF
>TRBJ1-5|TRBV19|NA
CASFPRGYSNQPQHF
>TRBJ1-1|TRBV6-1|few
CASSERFGTAMNTEAFF
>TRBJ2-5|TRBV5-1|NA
CASSFDWVRETQYF
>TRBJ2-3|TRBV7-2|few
CASSLSYGGGADTDTQYF
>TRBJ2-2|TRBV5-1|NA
CASSLVRGNTGELFF
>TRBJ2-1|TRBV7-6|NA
CASSFRAGGQNEQFF
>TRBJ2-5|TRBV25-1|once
CASSGQGENRIGETQYF
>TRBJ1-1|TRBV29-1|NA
CSVELVWGAGTEAFF
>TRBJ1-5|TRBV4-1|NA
CASSQEPSNQPQHF
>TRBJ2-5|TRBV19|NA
CASSIEGAGETQYF
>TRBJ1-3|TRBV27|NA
CASSSSGTGLRNTIYF
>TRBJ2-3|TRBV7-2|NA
CASSLRPSSTDTQYF
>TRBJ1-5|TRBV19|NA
CASHEGTSNQPQHF
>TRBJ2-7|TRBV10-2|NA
CASSERYEQYF
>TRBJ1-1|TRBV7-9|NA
CASSLAGAGTEAFF
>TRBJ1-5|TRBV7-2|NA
CASSRGGFGQPQHF
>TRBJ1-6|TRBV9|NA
CASSGPRSPLHF
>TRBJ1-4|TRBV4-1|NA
CASSGSPGLSEKLFF
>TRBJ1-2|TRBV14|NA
CASSTFPDSGYTF
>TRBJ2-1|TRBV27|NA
CASSRGLAGGRYNEQFF
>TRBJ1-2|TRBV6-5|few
CASSSQGARGYTF
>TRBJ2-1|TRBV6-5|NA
CASSPTSGSFPLIF
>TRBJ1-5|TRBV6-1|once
CASSETGSNQPQHF